The 27 T cell receptor beta chains below were found in one sample sequenced in a study of blood T cell repertoires in COVID-19. Libraries were prepared by immunoSEQ multiplex PCR; TCRdb keeps only in-frame clonotypes and omits some of them. The repertoire holds more than 95,000 clones, with over 75% as singletons. Material: peripheral blood. These TCRs come from a man older than 75 with active or convalescent COVID-19.

CDR3 sequence (DNA): TGTGCCAGCAGCTTAACAGGGGTAGGCTATGGCTACACCTTC. Protein product: CASSLTGVGYGYTF. This chain connects TRBV7-9 to TRBJ1-2, with 7 bases matching TRBD1. Germline CDR1 SEHNR, CDR2 FQNEAQ (reference sequence). This CDR3 comprises 14 residues. V trimming: 2 bases; J trimming: 4 bases; junction bases outside the gene matches: 4.

The V call is TRBV2, the J call TRBJ2-3; a weak D match, TRBD2 (6 bases). Germline CDR1 reads SNHLY; CDR2 reads FYNNEI. The CDR3 spans 14 residues. The ends were cut back, 7 bases at V and 6 bases at J, with 17 bases in the middle. The CDR3 here is CASTAGGSADTQYF. In DNA, the CDR3 is TGTGCCAGCACCGCCGGGGGTAGTGCGGATACGCAGTATTTT.

The chain links TRBV18 to TRBJ2-7; 13 bases map to TRBD2. Germline CDR1 reads KGHSH; CDR2 reads LQKENI. The CDR3 runs to 16 residues. Trimming took 0 bases from V and 6 from J; bases not matched to a gene: 5. CDR3 region: CASSPPGLAGVREQYF. In nucleotides, the CDR3 is TGTGCCAGCTCACCACCTGGACTAGCGGGAGTCCGCGAGCAGTACTTC.

This chain links TRBV9 with TRBJ1-6; D possibly corresponds to TRBD1 (6 bases). This CDR3 has 14 residues. Germline-derived CDR1 and CDR2 are SGDLS and YYNGEE. Trimming stripped 3 bases from V and 5 bases from J, with 9 bases between. CDR3 in amino acids: CASSADSNNSPLHF. CDR3 DNA sequence: TGTGCCAGCAGCGCGGACAGTAATAATTCACCCCTCCACTTT. Drawing the rest from reference TRBV9 and TRBJ1-6, the complete variable domain is DSGVTQTPKHLITATGQRVTLRCSPRSGDLSVYWYQQSLDQGLQFLIQYYNGEERAKGNILERFSAQQFPDLHSELNLSSLELGDSALYFCASSADSNNSPLHFGNGTRLTVT.

CDR3 region: CASSGTGGVYGYTF. For the CDR3, the DNA is TGTGCCAGCAGCGGGACAGGGGGGGTATATGGCTACACCTTC. The chain couples TRBV7-9 to TRBJ1-2; 11 positions match TRBD1. V lost 5 bases, J lost 5 bases, and 4 bases stayed unmatched. CDR1 and CDR2 from the germline V gene are SEHNR and FQNEAQ (reference sequence). The CDR3 covers 14 residues.

This clone has just a few counts. The genes are TRBV3-1 (or the pseudogene TRBV3-2) and TRBJ1-2; 7 positions agree with TRBD1. Trimming at V came to 5 bases and at J to 7 bases, leaving 10 bases not matched to a gene. Germline V gene sequence: CDR1 LGHDT, CDR2 YNNKEL (reference sequence). CDR3 size: 14 residues. The CDR3 here is CASSTQTGNGGYTF. For the CDR3, the DNA is TGTGCCAGCAGCACCCAGACAGGGAATGGTGGCTACACCTTC.

The V gene is TRBV19, the J gene TRBJ2-1; 10 bases line up with TRBD2. Germline V lookup: CDR1 LNHDA, CDR2 SQIVND (reference sequence). Trimming removed 4 bases from V and 2 bases from J; junction bases left unmatched: 2. This CDR3 comprises 15 residues. CDR3 nucleotides: TGTGCCAGTAGTAGAAGCGGGGGGGCCTACAATGAGCAGTTCTTC. Its protein product is CASSRSGGAYNEQFF.

The V gene is TRBV4-2, the J gene TRBJ1-1; 7 nucleotides line up with TRBD1. Trimming took 8 bases from V and 6 from J; bases not matched to a gene: 9. The germline V gene encodes CDR1 LGHNA and CDR2 YNFKEQ. This CDR3 contains 13 residues. CDR3 bases: TGTGCCAGCGGGGGCCAGGGGGTATCTGAAGCTTTCTTT. Its translation: CASGGQGVSEAFF.

This clone occurred a few times. V is TRBV7-8 and J is TRBJ2-7; 12 nucleotides match TRBD2. The V gene's germline CDR1 is SGHVS and CDR2 FQNEAQ. J was trimmed by 3 bases and V by 6 bases; bases with no gene match: 12. The CDR3 is 17 amino acids. CDR3 region: CASRETSGGTPSYEQYF. CDR3 DNA: TGTGCCAGCAGAGAAACTAGCGGGGGGACTCCCAGCTACGAGCAGTACTTC.

The DNA for the CDR3 is TGTGCCAGCAGTCCCGGCGGGACAGCTAATGGCTACACCTTC. Translating it yields CASSPGGTANGYTF. The gene calls are TRBV3-1 (or the pseudogene TRBV3-2) and TRBJ1-2; 7 bases match TRBD1. Germline lookup yields CDR1 LGHDT and CDR2 YNNKEL (reference sequence). Unmatched junction bases numbered 10, after V lost 6 bases and J lost 6 bases. The CDR3 covers 14 residues.

The chain has TRBV2 and TRBJ2-1, with TRBD1 matching over 7 bases. In germline, CDR1 is SNHLY, CDR2 FYNNEI. Trimming removed 7 bases from V and 6 bases from J; junction bases left unmatched: 18. The CDR3 runs to 17 residues. The CDR3 sequence is CASNPLDRHGRVNEQFF. The CDR3, as DNA: TGTGCCAGCAACCCACTGGACAGGCACGGAAGGGTCAATGAGCAGTTCTTC.

In this sample, this clone turned up a few times. This chain joins TRBV6-5 and TRBJ2-7; TRBD2 is a possible D gene (5 bases). The CDR3 runs to 14 residues. Trimming shortened V by 6 bases and J by 2 bases, and 14 bases separated the two germline ends. CDR1 MNHEY and CDR2 SVGAGI come from the germline V gene. CDR3 sequence reads: CASSDTGGPYEQYF. The CDR3 DNA reads TGTGCCAGCAGCGACACCGGAGGCCCCTACGAGCAGTACTTC.

There are a few counts of this clone. J is TRBJ1-5 and V is TRBV27, with 7 bases lining up with TRBD1. The CDR3 is 18 amino acids. V was clipped by 0 bases and J by 4 bases; unmatched bases: 12. In germline, CDR1 is MNHEY, CDR2 SMNVEV (reference sequence). The CDR3 DNA reads TGTGCCAGCAGTTTATCGTCAGGGGGTCCGAACGGGAATCAGCCCCAGCATTTT. Translated, it gives CASSLSSGGPNGNQPQHF.

This chain connects TRBV7-9 to TRBJ1-1; 7 bases are shared with TRBD1. The length of the CDR3 is 16 residues. CDR1 SEHNR and CDR2 FQNEAQ come from the germline V gene (reference sequence). Trimming removed 4 bases from V and 2 bases from J; junction bases left unmatched: 10. The CDR3, as DNA: TGTGCCAGCAGCTCGCGTCAACGGGACAGTAACACTGAAGCTTTCTTT. Protein sequence: CASSSRQRDSNTEAFF.

J is TRBJ1-4 and V is TRBV5-4; possibly TRBD1 for D (6 bases). The germline V gene has CDR1 SGHNT and CDR2 YYREEE (reference sequence). This CDR3 region has 13 residues. V was trimmed by 5 bases and J by 7 bases, leaving 12 bases between them. Here the CDR3 DNA reads TGTGCCAGCAGACCCCGGGACACTGAAAAACTGTTTTTT. This translates into CASRPRDTEKLFF.

The chain couples TRBV4-3 to TRBJ2-1; D is uncertain. Germline CDR1 is LGHNA and CDR2 is YSLEER. The germline V and J ends were trimmed by 0 bases and 2 bases, with 11 bases remaining between them. This CDR3 contains 16 residues. CDR3 amino acids: CASSQDLRKTYNEQFF. The CDR3 nucleotides are TGCGCCAGCAGCCAAGATCTTAGAAAAACCTACAATGAGCAGTTCTTC.

V gene TRBV30 combines with J gene TRBJ1-6, with D perhaps TRBD1 (5 bases). Germline-derived CDR1 and CDR2 are GTSNPN and SVGIG (reference sequence). The length of the CDR3 is 13 residues. The ends were cut back, 0 bases at V and 12 bases at J, with 12 bases in the middle. The DNA for the CDR3 is TGTGCCTGGAGTGTGGACGCCCAGGGACCCCTCCACTTT. Encoded protein: CAWSVDAQGPLHF.

The chain links TRBV5-4 to TRBJ1-4; 8 bases fit TRBD1. Germline V gene lookup returns CDR1 SGHNT and CDR2 YYREEE (reference sequence). The trim removed 2 bases at V and 8 bases at J, leaving 2 bases unmatched. CDR3 size: 13 residues. In nucleotides, the CDR3 is TGTGCCAGCAGCTTTACAGGGGGGGAAAAACTGTTTTTT. Its translation is CASSFTGGEKLFF.

V usage is TRBV27 and J usage is TRBJ2-1; D is perhaps TRBD2 (6 bases). The CDR3 covers 15 residues. V was cut by 2 bases and J by 3 bases, with 11 bases left in between. The V gene's germline CDR1 is MNHEY and CDR2 SMNVEV (reference sequence). The CDR3 sequence is CASSLRGRNYNEQFF. The CDR3 DNA reads as TGTGCCAGCAGTTTACGGGGGAGGAACTACAATGAGCAGTTCTTC.

This clone has a handful of counts. The rearrangement uses TRBV9 and TRBJ1-1; D uncertain. Germline loops: CDR1 SGDLS, CDR2 YYNGEE. V lost 4 bases, J lost 5 bases, and 15 bases lay in between. CDR3 size: 14 residues. CDR3 sequence: CASSSHGRETEAFF. In DNA form, the CDR3 reads TGTGCCAGCAGCTCCCACGGTAGGGAGACTGAAGCTTTCTTT. Supplemented by reference TRBV9 and TRBJ1-1, the full variable domain reads DSGVTQTPKHLITATGQRVTLRCSPRSGDLSVYWYQQSLDQGLQFLIQYYNGEERAKGNILERFSAQQFPDLHSELNLSSLELGDSALYFCASSSHGRETEAFFGQGTRLTVV.

This chain joins TRBV5-1 and TRBJ1-1; 7 nucleotides line up with TRBD1. Germline V lookup: CDR1 SGHRS, CDR2 YFSETQ. J gave up 7 bases and V 3 bases, and 6 bases lay outside the gene matches. CDR3 length: 13 residues. The CDR3 DNA sequence: TGCGCCAGCAGCTCTGGGACAGCCCTTGAAGCTTTCTTT. Residues: CASSSGTALEAFF.

V gene TRBV19 combines with J gene TRBJ1-6, with 7 nucleotides matching TRBD1. Germline values: CDR1 LNHDA, CDR2 SQIVND (reference sequence). The CDR3 consists of 17 residues. J gave up 2 bases and V 4 bases, and 8 bases lay outside the gene matches. CDR3 region: CASSTLVRGAYNSPLHF. In nucleotides, the CDR3 is TGTGCCAGTAGTACCCTCGTCAGGGGGGCCTATAATTCACCCCTCCACTTT.

This clone was detected once. V and J are TRBV7-9 and TRBJ2-5; 11 bases align to TRBD2. The ends lost 5 bases at V and 2 bases at J; junction bases unmatched: 4. The CDR3 totals 15 residues. Germline-derived CDR1 and CDR2 are SEHNR and FQNEAQ (reference sequence). CDR3 DNA: TGTGCCAGCAGCATCAGACTAGCGGGGCAAGAGACCCAGTACTTC. Translated: CASSIRLAGQETQYF. The full variable domain, completed using reference TRBV7-9 and TRBJ2-5, is DTGVSQNPRHKITKRGQNVTFRCDPISEHNRLYWYRQTLGQGPEFLTYFQNEAQLEKSRLLSDRFSAERPKGSFSTLEIQRTEQGDSAMYLCASSIRLAGQETQYFGPGTRLLVL.

The V call is TRBV5-6, the J call TRBJ2-7; possible D gene TRBD2, 6 bases. V was shortened by 3 bases and J by 2 bases, with 12 bases between the two germline ends. Germline V gives CDR1 SGHDT, CDR2 YYEEEE. This CDR3 is 14 amino acids long. CDR3 DNA sequence: TGTGCCAGCAGCTCTTCTAGCGCTCCCTACGAGCAGTACTTC. As protein: CASSSSSAPYEQYF. Full variable domain (outside the CDR3, taken from reference TRBV5-6 and TRBJ2-7): DAGVTQSPTHLIKTRGQQVTLRCSPKSGHDTVSWYQQALGQGPQFIFQYYEEEERQRGNFPDRFSGHQFPNYSSELNVNALLLGDSALYLCASSSSSAPYEQYFGPGTRLTVT.

The gene calls are TRBV5-1 and TRBJ2-1, with TRBD2 matching 10 bases. The germline V gene encodes CDR1 SGHRS and CDR2 YFSETQ. V trimming: 4 bases; J trimming: 6 bases; junction bases outside the gene matches: 7. CDR3 length equals 15 residues. In DNA form, the CDR3 reads TGCGCCAGCAGCCTGTCTAGCGGGAGCTTCAATGAGCAGTTCTTC. This encodes CASSLSSGSFNEQFF. The full variable domain, its missing parts supplied by reference TRBV5-1 and TRBJ2-1, is KAGVTQTPRYLIKTRGQQVTLSCSPISGHRSVSWYQQTPGQGLQFLFEYFSETQRNKGNFPGRFSGRQFSNSRSEMNVSTLELGDSALYLCASSLSSGSFNEQFFGPGTRLTVL.

CDR3 loop: CASKAENNEQFF. Here the CDR3 DNA reads TGTGCCAGCAAGGCGGAGAACAATGAGCAGTTCTTC. The chain employs TRBV27 and TRBJ2-1; D remains ambiguous. Looked up from germline, CDR1 is MNHEY and CDR2 is SMNVEV (reference sequence). The CDR3 loop spans 12 amino acids. Trimming left V 7 bases short and J 5 bases short, with 9 bases between.

This clone has only a few counts. The chain combines TRBV28 with TRBJ2-1, with 9 bases that match TRBD2. This CDR3 region has 16 residues. Losses at the gene ends were 5 bases for V and 4 bases for J; bases not matched to a gene: 9. CDR1 and CDR2 from the germline V gene are MDHEN and SYDVKM. The CDR3 here is CASSPMPSGIYNEQFF. The CDR3 nucleotides read TGTGCCAGCAGTCCCATGCCTAGCGGGATTTACAATGAGCAGTTCTTC.